Listed here are 21 T cell receptor beta chains from one sample, sequenced in a study of T cells in Graves' hyperthyroidism and ophthalmopathy. From RNA transcripts, TCR beta CDR3 regions were amplified. The study used the HTBI primer set for a first-round RT-PCR of the TCR CDR3. TCRdb re-analysed the multiplex PCR reads in MiXCR, keeping a single row per CDR3 protein. Of around 300,000 distinct CDR3 sequences listed, about 15% were seen once; the top ten hold roughly 25%. The sample taken for sequencing was blood. These receptors were collected from a woman in her 30s with Graves' hyperthyroidism.

V usage is TRBV6-1 and J usage is TRBJ2-3, with D perhaps matching TRBD2 (7 bases). The CDR3 has 15 amino acids. Germline V gives CDR1 MNHNS, CDR2 SASEGT. V lost 10 bases and J lost 3, with 20 bases in between. Here the CDR3 DNA reads TGTGCCATCTGGGGGGGCGGGAGTGGTACAGATACGCAGTATTTT. It specifies CAIWGGGSGTDTQYF.

Note on this clonotype: A much larger clone differs by one base, so this may be a read error. For the CDR3, the DNA is TGTGCCAGCAGTTATACCAATCCCTACGAGCAGCACTTC. Translation: CASSYTNPYEQHF. The rearrangement links TRBV6-2 or TRBV6-3 to TRBJ2-7; no clear D gene. Germline CDR1 reads MNHEY; CDR2 reads SVGEGT. This CDR3 region has 13 residues.

This clonotype came up many times. This sequence joins TRBV2 and TRBJ1-5, with D possibly TRBD1 on 5 matching bases. The CDR3 covers 15 residues. Deletions cut 0 bases from V and 5 bases from J, with 11 bases between. Germline CDR1 is SNHLY and CDR2 is FYNNEI. The CDR3 DNA reads TGTGCCAGCAGTGAAGCGCTTAGGGGAGATCAGCCCCAGCATTTT. Its protein product is CASSEALRGDQPQHF.

This clonotype was seen a handful of times. V and J are TRBV5-4 and TRBJ2-3; D not certain. In germline, CDR1 is SGHNT, CDR2 YYREEE (reference sequence). There are 15 residues in the CDR3. Trimming pared 1 base from V and 4 bases from J, leaving 13 bases between. The DNA for the CDR3 is TGTGCCAGCAGCTTGCTGATCGACCAGGCAGATACGCAGTATTTT. Protein product: CASSLLIDQADTQYF.

The V and J genes are TRBV15 and TRBJ2-2; 7 bases map to TRBD2. V gave up 0 bases and J gave up 5 bases; unmatched junction bases: 15. The CDR3 is 19 amino acids. Germline V gives CDR1 LNHNV, CDR2 YYDKDF (reference sequence). The CDR3 spells CATSRERRLARTGTGELFF. CDR3 DNA: TGTGCCACCAGCAGAGAAAGGAGACTAGCCCGAACCGGGACCGGGGAGCTGTTTTTT.

This clonotype was observed at least ten times. This chain's CDR3 is CASSSGQGDSDTQYF. CDR3 nucleotide sequence: TGTGCCAGCAGTTCGGGACAGGGAGATTCAGATACGCAGTATTTT. The rearrangement links TRBV12-3 or TRBV12-4 to TRBJ2-3; 9 bases fit TRBD1. There are 15 residues in the CDR3. Losses at the gene ends were 4 bases for V and 4 bases for J; bases not matched to a gene: 6.

This clonotype showed up many times. The chain employs TRBV2 and TRBJ1-1; D is unclear. Germline V gene sequence: CDR1 SNHLY, CDR2 FYNNEI. V was trimmed by 1 base and J by 3 bases, leaving 12 bases between them. The CDR3 totals 15 residues. CDR3 coding DNA: TGTGCCAGCAGTGAAGACCGTGGAAGGTACACTGAAGCTTTCTTT. It encodes CASSEDRGRYTEAFF.

In its sample, this clonotype was seen many times. The J gene is TRBJ1-2, the V gene TRBV28, with a possible D match to TRBD1 (6 bases). The germline gives CDR1 MDHEN, CDR2 SYDVKM. CDR3 length: 14 residues. With 3 bases removed from V and 3 bases from J, the gap between germline ends came to 11 bases. The DNA for the CDR3 is TGTGCCAGCAGTTTGGGGGGGACACACTATGGCTACACCTTC. This encodes CASSLGGTHYGYTF.

This chain uses TRBV14 with TRBJ2-3, with D possibly TRBD2 on 5 matching bases. The CDR3 loop spans 15 amino acids. The ends were cut back, 1 base at V and 3 bases at J, with 11 bases in the middle. CDR1 is SGHDN and CDR2 is FVKESK in the germline V gene. The DNA for the CDR3 is TGTGCCAGCAGCCAAGTCACTAGTAAGACAGATACGCAGTATTTT. Its translation: CASSQVTSKTDTQYF.

This clonotype turned up a few times. The V gene is TRBV7-2, the J gene TRBJ1-6, with a tentative D call TRBD1 (5 bases). The CDR3 runs to 16 residues. The germline V gene encodes CDR1 SGHTA and CDR2 FQGNSA. Trimming left V 2 bases short and J 9 bases short, with 17 bases between. In nucleotides, the CDR3 is TGTGCCAGCAGCTTAAGTTCCGGGGGGTCGGGTTCACCCCTCCACTTT. Translated, it gives CASSLSSGGSGSPLHF.

This clonotype was detected only a few times. The rearrangement uses TRBV11-2 and TRBJ2-5; the D gene is possibly TRBD2 (7 bases). This CDR3 spans 17 amino acids. Germline loops: CDR1 SGHAT, CDR2 FQNNGV. The V and J ends lost 5 bases and 5 bases respectively, with 24 bases between them. The CDR3 region has the DNA TGTGCCAGCAGCGTAAAAAGACAACTAGCGAGGGGGGAGACCCAGTACTTC. Translating gives CASSVKRQLARGETQYF.

This chain joins TRBV27 and TRBJ2-7, with 10 bases matching TRBD1. The CDR3 runs 13 residues. V shed 7 bases and J 3 bases; nucleotides not matched to a gene: 3. Germline lookup yields CDR1 MNHEY and CDR2 SMNVEV (reference sequence). The CDR3 DNA is TGTGCCAGCAAGCGGACAGGGGGCTACGAGCAGTACTTC. It yields the protein CASKRTGGYEQYF.

Many counts were recorded for this clonotype. The J gene is TRBJ2-5, the V gene TRBV11-3; D not certain. V was pared by 1 base and J by 7 bases, with 10 bases between. Germline V gives CDR1 SGHNT, CDR2 YENEEA. The CDR3 covers 13 residues. The chain's CDR3 is CASSLGAVGTQYF. In DNA form, the CDR3 reads TGTGCCAGCAGCTTAGGGGCAGTAGGGACCCAGTACTTC.

The sample holds many counts of this clonotype. The J gene is TRBJ2-1, the V gene TRBV11-2, with TRBD2 matching 10 bases. The CDR3 has 17 amino acids. Trimming took 1 base from V and 0 from J; bases not matched to a gene: 3. Germline V lookup: CDR1 SGHAT, CDR2 FQNNGV. The CDR3 loop reads CASSLGTSGGSYNEQFF. As DNA, the CDR3 is TGTGCCAGCAGCTTAGGGACTAGCGGCGGCTCCTACAATGAGCAGTTCTTC.

The chain couples TRBV28 to TRBJ2-5; 11 bases match TRBD2. The germline CDR1 and CDR2 sequences are MDHEN and SYDVKM. The CDR3 extends over 16 amino acids. V lost 9 bases to trimming and J lost 1 base; unmatched junction nucleotides: 10. The CDR3 bases are TGTGCCAGTTCTTGGAGGACTAGCGGGCTCCAAGAGACCCAGTACTTC. It is translated as CASSWRTSGLQETQYF.

The chain joins TRBV10-3 to TRBJ1-2, with D possibly being TRBD1 (5 bases). This CDR3 is built from 17 residues. V shed 3 bases and J shed 0 bases, with 17 bases lying between them. The germline gives CDR1 ENHRY, CDR2 SYGVKD. For the CDR3, the DNA is TGTGCCATCAGTGAATTGGCAGGGCCGGGCACTAACTATGGCTACACCTTC. Protein product: CAISELAGPGTNYGYTF.

This clonotype was seen more than once but under ten times. This chain joins TRBV15 and TRBJ1-2, with D hard to call. V was cut by 0 bases and J by 6 bases, with 17 bases left in between. The germline gives CDR1 LNHNV, CDR2 YYDKDF (reference sequence). The CDR3 loop spans 16 amino acids. The CDR3 protein is CATSRDSVLASHGYTF. The CDR3 DNA follows: TGTGCCACCAGCAGAGATTCCGTTTTAGCTAGCCATGGCTACACCTTC.

This clonotype occurred many times. DNA of the CDR3: TGTGCCAGCAGCTTACCCGGGAGTTACGAGCAGTACTTC. It encodes CASSLPGSYEQYF. This chain uses TRBV7-2 with TRBJ2-7; possibly TRBD2 for D (6 bases). The V gene lost 2 bases and the J gene lost 4 bases, with 9 bases spanning the gap. Germline CDR1 reads SGHTA; CDR2 reads FQGNSA. This CDR3 has 13 residues.

CDR3 region: CASKASVPYEQYF. In DNA form, the CDR3 reads TGTGCCAGCAAAGCCTCCGTCCCCTACGAGCAGTACTTC. The chain is built from TRBV7-2 and TRBJ2-7, with D hard to call. V lost 7 bases and J 2 bases, leaving 12 bases between the germline ends. Germline-derived CDR1 and CDR2 are SGHTA and FQGNSA. The CDR3 covers 13 residues.

The table lists this clonotype with many counts. The chain joins TRBV2 to TRBJ1-5; D is perhaps TRBD1 (5 bases). Germline assignment: CDR1 SNHLY and CDR2 FYNNEI. V was shortened by 9 bases and J by 4 bases, with 13 bases between the two germline ends. The CDR3 loop spans 13 amino acids. For the CDR3, the DNA is TGTGCCAGAGCGACAGACCGAAATCAGCCCCAGCATTTT. Its translation is CARATDRNQPQHF.

This clonotype was detected many times. This chain uses TRBV12-3 or TRBV12-4 with TRBJ2-7, with TRBD2 as a possible D gene (5 bases). This CDR3 has 14 residues. Trimming pared 3 bases from V and 3 bases from J, leaving 12 bases between. CDR3 protein: CASSFISAYYEQYF. DNA for the CDR3: TGTGCCAGCAGTTTCATTAGCGCGTACTACGAGCAGTACTTC.